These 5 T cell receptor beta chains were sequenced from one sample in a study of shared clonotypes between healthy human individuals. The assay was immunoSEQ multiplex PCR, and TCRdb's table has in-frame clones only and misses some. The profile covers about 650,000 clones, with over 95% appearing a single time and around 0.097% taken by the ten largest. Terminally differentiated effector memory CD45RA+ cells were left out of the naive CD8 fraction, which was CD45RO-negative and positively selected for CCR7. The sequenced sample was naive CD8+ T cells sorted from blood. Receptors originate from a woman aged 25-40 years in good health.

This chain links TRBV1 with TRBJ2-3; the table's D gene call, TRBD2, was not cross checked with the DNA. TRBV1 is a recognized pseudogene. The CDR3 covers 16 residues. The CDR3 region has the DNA TGCACCAGCAGCCAAGATAAGCGGGAGGGCCGGGATACGCAGTATTTT. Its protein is CTSSQDKREGRDTQYF.

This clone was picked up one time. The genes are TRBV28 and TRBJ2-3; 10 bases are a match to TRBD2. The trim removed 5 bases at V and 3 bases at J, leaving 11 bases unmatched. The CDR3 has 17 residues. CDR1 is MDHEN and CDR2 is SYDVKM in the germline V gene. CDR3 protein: CASSPPVLAGRTDTQYF. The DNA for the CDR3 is TGTGCCAGCAGTCCTCCCGTACTAGCGGGAAGGACAGATACGCAGTATTTT.

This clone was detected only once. The CDR3 loop reads CASSQDSETEQYF. The CDR3 DNA follows: TGCGCCAGCAGCCAAGACTCGGAGACGGAGCAGTACTTC. The chain has TRBV4-1 and TRBJ2-7; D is unclear. V was cut by 0 bases and J by 7 bases, with 10 bases left in between. The CDR3 is 13 residues long. The germline V gene has CDR1 MGHRA and CDR2 YSYEKL.

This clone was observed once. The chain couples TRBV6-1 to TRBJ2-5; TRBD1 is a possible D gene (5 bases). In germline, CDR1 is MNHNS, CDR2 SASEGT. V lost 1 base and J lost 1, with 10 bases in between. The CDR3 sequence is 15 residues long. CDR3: CASSEDPGPQETQYF. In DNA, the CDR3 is TGTGCCAGCAGTGAAGATCCAGGGCCCCAAGAGACCCAGTACTTC.

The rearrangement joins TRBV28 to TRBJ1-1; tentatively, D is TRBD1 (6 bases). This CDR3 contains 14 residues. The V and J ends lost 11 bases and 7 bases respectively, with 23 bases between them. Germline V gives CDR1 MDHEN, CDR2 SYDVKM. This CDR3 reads CAAKSPVGGLEAFF. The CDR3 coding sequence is TGTGCCGCAAAGTCACCCGTGGGGGGGCTTGAAGCTTTCTTT.